This T cell receptor beta chain was captured in a study of identical twins. This clonotype appeared a few times. Its target is unknown. Findings and caveats of the study: Sequences that were beta out-of-frame showed weaker excess twin sharing.

In germline, CDR1 is MNHEY, CDR2 SVGEGT. The junction had 5 bases not matched to a gene; V was cut back by 2 bases and J by 2 bases. The CDR3 is made up of 15 amino acids. TCRdb fed the 5' RACE reads into MiXCR, producing one record per CDR3 protein. The sample carries roughly 720,000 distinct CDR3 sequences, roughly 20% recorded once. The same specimen was also included in a second study, on T cells expressing NK-cell markers.

The genes are TRBV6-2 or TRBV6-3 and TRBJ2-7, with TRBD1 matching 8 bases. The sample taken for sequencing was PBMCs. The TCR was taken from a woman between 18 and 30 years old in good health. The CDR3: CASSYDRGFTYEQYF. CDR3 in DNA: TGTGCCAGCAGTTACGACAGGGGATTTACCTACGAGCAGTACTTC.